The 17 T cell receptor beta chains reported below all come from one sample, sequenced in a study of OX40 agonist ivuxolimab in advanced cancers. Generated by immunoSEQ multiplex PCR, the TCRdb table keeps only in-frame clones and is missing some. This sample has more than 45,000 clones, with around 82% found just once. Sequences were derived from CD4+ or CD8+ T cells sorted from blood, sampled in a trial of the OX40 agonist ivuxolimab. The source of these receptors is an adult with an advanced solid tumor such as melanoma, head and neck, liver or kidney cancer.

The CDR3 sequence is CASSLVGGMNTEAFF. The CDR3 DNA is TGCGCCAGCAGCTTGGTGGGGGGTATGAACACTGAAGCTTTCTTT. The chain uses TRBV5-1 and TRBJ1-1, with a tentative D call TRBD1 (5 bases). This CDR3 is 15 amino acids long. The germline V gene has CDR1 SGHRS and CDR2 YFSETQ. V lost 0 bases, J lost 0 bases, and 9 bases lay in between.

This chain connects TRBV27 to TRBJ1-6, with 7 bases identical to TRBD1. This CDR3 contains 14 residues. Trimming at V came to 2 bases and at J to 12 bases, leaving 7 bases not matched to a gene. Per germline, CDR1 MNHEY and CDR2 SMNVEV (reference sequence). CDR3 amino acids: CASSLRGGLGPLHF. The CDR3 coding sequence is TGTGCCAGCAGTTTAAGAGGGGGCCTGGGACCCCTCCACTTT.

The chain has TRBV14 and TRBJ1-6; 7 bases map to TRBD1. The CDR3 runs to 16 residues. Per germline, CDR1 SGHDN and CDR2 FVKESK. V lost 4 bases and J lost 0; bases outside the gene matches: 3. This CDR3 is CASSRQGYSYNSPLHF. The CDR3 DNA sequence: TGTGCCAGCAGCCGACAGGGCTACTCCTATAATTCACCCCTCCACTTT.

CDR3 loop: CASSFALAGLNEQFF. DNA for the CDR3: TGTGCCAGCAGCTTCGCACTAGCGGGTTTAAATGAGCAGTTCTTC. The chain recombines TRBV11-2 with TRBJ2-1; 9 bases match TRBD2. Trimming took 3 bases from V and 7 from J; bases not matched to a gene: 7. Germline values: CDR1 SGHAT, CDR2 FQNNGV. The CDR3 totals 15 residues.

The chain has TRBV7-2 and TRBJ2-3; possibly TRBD1 for D (6 bases). This CDR3 is 14 amino acids long. Between the trimmed V and J ends, which lost 6 bases and 5 bases, there was a span of 15 bases. Germline CDR1 reads SGHTA; CDR2 reads FQGNSA. The CDR3, as DNA: TGTGCCAGCAGTCAAACAGGGTTTAAAGATACGCAGTATTTT. It encodes CASSQTGFKDTQYF.

The CDR3 bases are TGCGCCAGCAGCCAAGCATGGCCCGAGGGGTCCTACGAGCAGTACTTC. Protein: CASSQAWPEGSYEQYF. The J gene is TRBJ2-7, the V gene TRBV4-1; the D gene could be TRBD1 or TRBD2 (5 bases each). Germline V gives CDR1 MGHRA, CDR2 YSYEKL. The CDR3 is made up of 16 amino acids. V was trimmed by 1 base and J by 1 base, leaving 14 bases between them.

This clone was seen just once. The chain combines TRBV5-8 with TRBJ1-4; D is uncertain. Trimming stripped 0 bases from V and 2 bases from J, with 8 bases between. This CDR3 region has 15 residues. Germline V gene data show CDR1 as SGHTS and CDR2 as YDEGEE. The CDR3 DNA follows: TGTGCCAGCAGCTTGGCGAGTAATACTAATGAAAAACTGTTTTTT. It translates to CASSLASNTNEKLFF.

This chain joins TRBV4-1 and TRBJ2-2, with unresolved D. V lost 0 bases to trimming and J lost 4 bases, with 12 bases between them. Germline V gene data show CDR1 as MGHRA and CDR2 as YSYEKL. This CDR3 spans 16 amino acids. The CDR3 nucleotides read TGCGCCAGCAGCCAAGATCTGTACGGGCGCACCGGGGAGCTGTTTTTT. This encodes CASSQDLYGRTGELFF.

The DNA for the CDR3 is TGTGCCAGCAGTCTCCGGGGAGCAGGGAATCAGCCCCAGCATTTT. The encoded protein is CASSLRGAGNQPQHF. The chain carries TRBV28 and TRBJ1-5; possible D gene TRBD1, 5 bases. Trimming took 5 bases from V and 4 from J, leaving 15 bases between them. This CDR3 comprises 15 residues. Germline loops: CDR1 MDHEN, CDR2 SYDVKM.

Concerning this clone itself: Additional DNA sequences in this sample encode the identical CDR3. This chain uses TRBV7-2 with TRBJ1-3, with D possibly being TRBD1 (5 bases). Trimming left V 5 bases short and J 2 bases short, with 10 bases between. The CDR3 length is 14 residues. The germline V gene encodes CDR1 SGHTA and CDR2 FQGNSA. CDR3 region: CASSRTGAGNTIYF. CDR3 DNA: TGTGCCAGCAGCCGAACGGGGGCTGGAAACACCATATATTTT.

This clone was observed once. The CDR3 here is CASSVRWGEQFF. In DNA form, the CDR3 reads TGTGCCAGCAGCGTGAGGTGGGGTGAGCAGTTCTTC. The genes are TRBV9 and TRBJ2-1; D ambiguous. This CDR3 is 12 amino acids long. V lost 2 bases to trimming and J lost 9 bases, with 9 bases between them. From germline, CDR1 is SGDLS and CDR2 YYNGEE.

This clone was seen once. CDR3 in DNA: TGTGCCAGCAGACAGGGGGCTGGCACTGAAGCTTTCTTT. Translation: CASRQGAGTEAFF. This sequence joins TRBV6-1 and TRBJ1-1; TRBD1 matches at 9 bases. The CDR3 length is 13 residues. V lost 6 bases and J lost 4; bases outside the gene matches: 3. Germline lookup yields CDR1 MNHNS and CDR2 SASEGT.

This clone was detected once. The chain recombines TRBV6-6 with TRBJ2-1; no reliable D call. Per germline, CDR1 MNHNY and CDR2 SVGAGI (reference sequence). The CDR3 runs to 11 residues. V shed 2 bases and J shed 8 bases, with 4 bases lying between them. The CDR3 DNA reads as TGTGCCAGCAGTTACGTCGATGAGCAGTTCTTC. It specifies CASSYVDEQFF.

This chain uses TRBV6-6 with TRBJ1-1; 7 nucleotides agree with TRBD1. This CDR3 has 13 residues. Germline V gene sequence: CDR1 MNHNY, CDR2 SVGAGI (reference sequence). V trimming: 6 bases; J trimming: 2 bases; junction bases outside the gene matches: 3. CDR3 sequence reads: CASSRQGNTEAFF. The CDR3 nucleotides are TGTGCCAGCAGCCGACAGGGCAACACTGAAGCTTTCTTT.

V and J are TRBV19 and TRBJ1-5, with 7 positions matching TRBD1. Per germline, CDR1 LNHDA and CDR2 SQIVND (reference sequence). V shed 8 bases and J 0 bases; nucleotides not matched to a gene: 7. This CDR3 has 15 residues. CDR3 coding DNA: TGTGCCAGTGGGGGACAGCCCCTTAGCAATCAGCCCCAGCATTTT. This encodes CASGGQPLSNQPQHF.

A few counts support this clone. The chain carries TRBV5-1 and TRBJ2-7, with D possibly matching TRBD2 (7 bases). The CDR3 contains 17 residues. Looked up from germline, CDR1 is SGHRS and CDR2 is YFSETQ. Trimming left V 1 base short and J 0 bases short, with 17 bases between. Here the CDR3 DNA reads TGCGCCAGCAGCTTGAGCCCCCGGGGGGCCCTCTCCTACGAGCAGTACTTC. Translating gives CASSLSPRGALSYEQYF.

V and J are TRBV25-1 and TRBJ1-4; no reliable D call. Trimming left V 3 bases short and J 5 bases short, with 13 bases between. The CDR3 is made up of 15 amino acids. In germline, CDR1 is MGHDK, CDR2 SYGVNS. The CDR3 spells CASSEWTMGNEKLFF. CDR3 in DNA: TGTGCCAGCAGTGAGTGGACGATGGGGAATGAAAAACTGTTTTTT.